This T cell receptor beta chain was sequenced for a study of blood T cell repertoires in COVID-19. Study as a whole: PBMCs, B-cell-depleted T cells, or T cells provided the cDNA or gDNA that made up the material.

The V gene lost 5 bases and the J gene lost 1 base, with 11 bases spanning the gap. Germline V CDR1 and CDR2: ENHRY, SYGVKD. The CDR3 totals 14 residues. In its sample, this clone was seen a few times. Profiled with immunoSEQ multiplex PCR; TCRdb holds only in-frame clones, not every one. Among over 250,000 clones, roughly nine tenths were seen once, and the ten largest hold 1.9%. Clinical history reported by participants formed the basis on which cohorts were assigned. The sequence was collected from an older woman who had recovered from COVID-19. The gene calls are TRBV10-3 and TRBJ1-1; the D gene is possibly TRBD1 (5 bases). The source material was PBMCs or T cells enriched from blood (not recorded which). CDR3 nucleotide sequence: TGTGCCATCAGTATCGGCGGGACGAACACTGAAGCTTTCTTT. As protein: CAISIGGTNTEAFF.